These 10 T cell receptor beta chains came from one sample sequenced in a study of control samples from healthy donors and cancer patients. Measured with immunoSEQ multiplex PCR; TCRdb has only the in-frame clones, and not every one. The sample lists 95,000 to 150,000 clones, approximately 88% occurring once. Specimen: blood. The receptors shown here come from a man aged 40-49 years in good health.

The chain uses TRBV19 and TRBJ1-4, with TRBD1 matching 8 bases. Germline CDR1 LNHDA, CDR2 SQIVND (reference sequence). CDR3 length: 15 residues. The J segment lost 14 bases and the V segment lost 7 bases, leaving 18 bases of the junction unmatched. Here the CDR3 DNA reads TGTGCCAGTACCGAGACCGGGACAGGAATCCTTGTGCTGTTTTTT. It codes for CASTETGTGILVLFF.

This CDR3 reads CASSQDFGGASTNEKLFF. The CDR3 region has the DNA TGCGCCAGCAGCCAAGATTTTGGGGGGGCTTCTACTAATGAAAAACTGTTTTTT. The V and J genes are TRBV4-1 and TRBJ1-4; perhaps TRBD1 as D (6 bases). V gave up 0 bases and J gave up 2 bases, with 16 bases separating them. Germline-derived CDR1 and CDR2 are MGHRA and YSYEKL. The CDR3 has 18 amino acids.

This clone has only a few counts. The rearrangement uses TRBV2 and TRBJ2-5, with D possibly being TRBD1 or TRBD2 (5 bases each). V dropped 7 bases and J dropped 2 bases, with 14 bases sitting between them. Germline V CDR1 and CDR2: SNHLY, FYNNEI. This CDR3 is 14 amino acids long. The CDR3 DNA is TGTGCCAGCACTGGGACCGCCCAACAAGAGACCCAGTACTTC. Protein product: CASTGTAQQETQYF.

This chain links TRBV5-8 with TRBJ2-3; the match to TRBD1 covers 10 bases. The trim removed 0 bases at V and 2 bases at J, leaving 3 bases unmatched. Germline V CDR1 and CDR2: SGHTS, YDEGEE. This CDR3 has 16 amino acids. Written as DNA, the CDR3 is TGTGCCAGCAGCTTGGGACAGGGGGCTTCCACAGATACGCAGTATTTT. It translates to CASSLGQGASTDTQYF.

V gene TRBV3-1 (or the pseudogene TRBV3-2) combines with J gene TRBJ1-1; 8 bases are shared with TRBD1. The V gene end was trimmed by 1 base and the J gene end by 11 bases; junction bases not matched to a gene: 6. This CDR3 has 13 amino acids. In germline, CDR1 is LGHDT, CDR2 YNNKEL (reference sequence). CDR3 in DNA: TGTGCCAGCAGCCAAGCGGGACAGGTAGACGCTTTCTTT. Amino acids: CASSQAGQVDAFF.

The genes are TRBV12-3 or TRBV12-4 and TRBJ2-7; D is unclear. V shed 6 bases and J shed 3 bases, with 9 bases lying between them. There are 12 residues in the CDR3. CDR3 DNA: TGTGCCAGCAGCTCAGATAACTACGAGCAGTACTTC. As protein: CASSSDNYEQYF.

The chain uses TRBV7-3 and TRBJ2-3, with D perhaps given as TRBD1 or TRBD2 (6 bases each). This CDR3 comprises 16 residues. The germline V and J ends were trimmed by 5 bases and 1 base, with 16 bases remaining between them. CDR1 is SGHTA and CDR2 is FQGTGA in the germline V gene. CDR3 region: CASSPGLRGGTDTQYF. The CDR3 coding sequence is TGTGCCAGCAGCCCGGGGTTGAGGGGGGGCACAGATACGCAGTATTTT. The full variable domain, its missing parts supplied by reference TRBV7-3 and TRBJ2-3, is GAGVSQTPSNKVTEKGKYVELRCDPISGHTALYWYRQSLGQGPEFLIYFQGTGAADDSGLPNDRFFAVRPEGSVSTLKIQRTERGDSAVYLCASSPGLRGGTDTQYFGPGTRLTVL.

V is TRBV7-7 and J is TRBJ1-3, with 7 bases lining up with TRBD1. This CDR3 has 15 amino acids. CDR1 and CDR2 from the germline V gene are SSHAT and FNYEAQ (reference sequence). V trimming: 5 bases; J trimming: 2 bases; junction bases outside the gene matches: 6. The CDR3, as DNA: TGTGCCAGCAGCACCGGGACAGAGCCTGGAAACACCATATATTTT. It codes for CASSTGTEPGNTIYF.

The chain carries TRBV29-1 and TRBJ1-2; 12 nucleotides agree with TRBD1. The CDR3 covers 17 residues. Germline trimming cut 0 bases from V and 3 bases from J; bases unmatched to any gene: 8. CDR1 and CDR2 (germline): SQVTM, ANQGSEA. Written as DNA, the CDR3 is TGCAGCGTTGAAGAGGGGATGGGACAGGGGGCTTACTATGGCTACACCTTC. Protein: CSVEEGMGQGAYYGYTF.

V gene TRBV5-4 combines with J gene TRBJ2-3; D is uncertain. The germline CDR1 and CDR2 sequences are SGHNT and YYREEE (reference sequence). Trimming pared 1 base from V and 0 bases from J, leaving 3 bases between. The CDR3 extends over 13 amino acids. CDR3 sequence reads: CASSLWSTDTQYF. The CDR3 DNA reads as TGTGCCAGCAGCTTGTGGAGCACAGATACGCAGTATTTT. Combining the CDR3 with reference TRBV5-4 and TRBJ2-3 gives the whole variable domain ETGVTQSPTHLIKTRGQQVTLRCSSQSGHNTVSWYQQALGQGPQFIFQYYREEENGRGNFPPRFSGLQFPNYSSELNVNALELDDSALYLCASSLWSTDTQYFGPGTRLTVL.